This TCR beta chain was identified in a study of shared clonotypes between healthy human individuals. The V gene's germline CDR1 is MNHEY and CDR2 SMNVEV (reference sequence). Trimming took 5 bases from V and 3 from J, leaving 14 bases between them. The CDR3 consists of 15 residues. Some clones are missing from TCRdb's copy, which holds only in-frame ones; the method was immunoSEQ multiplex PCR. This sample has roughly 500,000 clones, with roughly 80% found just once. The rearrangement links TRBV27 to TRBJ1-5; TRBD1 might be the D (5 bases). This clonotype was obtained from a woman between 40 and 50 years old in good health. Some clones in this sample may be carry-over from other donors' samples. The sample comprised PBMCs. The CDR3 DNA reads as TGTGCCAGCAGTACAGGCGGTAATCCCAATCAGCCCCAGCATTTT. This sequence encodes CASSTGGNPNQPQHF.